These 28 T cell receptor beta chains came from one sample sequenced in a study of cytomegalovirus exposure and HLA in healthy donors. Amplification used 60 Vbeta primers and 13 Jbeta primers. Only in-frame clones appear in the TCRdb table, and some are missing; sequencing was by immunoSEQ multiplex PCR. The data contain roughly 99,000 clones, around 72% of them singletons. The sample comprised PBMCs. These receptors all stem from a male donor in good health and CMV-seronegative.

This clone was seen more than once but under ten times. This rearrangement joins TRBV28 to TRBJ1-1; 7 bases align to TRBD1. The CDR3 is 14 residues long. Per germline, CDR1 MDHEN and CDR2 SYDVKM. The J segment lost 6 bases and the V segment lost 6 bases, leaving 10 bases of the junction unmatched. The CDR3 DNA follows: TGTGCCAGCAGCCGGAGGACAGGTCCCTCTGAAGCTTTCTTT. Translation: CASSRRTGPSEAFF.

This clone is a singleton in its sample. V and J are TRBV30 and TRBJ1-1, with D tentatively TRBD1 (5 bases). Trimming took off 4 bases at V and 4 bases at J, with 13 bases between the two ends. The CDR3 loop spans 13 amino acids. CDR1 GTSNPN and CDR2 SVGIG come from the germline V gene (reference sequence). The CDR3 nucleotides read TGTGCCTGGAATTTTGGGAGGGGCACTGAAGCTTTCTTT. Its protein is CAWNFGRGTEAFF.

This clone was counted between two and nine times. In DNA, the CDR3 is TGTGCCAGCGCCGGACAGGGAGATGAGCAGTTCTTC. Residues: CASAGQGDEQFF. The V gene is TRBV28, the J gene TRBJ2-1; TRBD1 aligns across 8 bases. The ends lost 8 bases at V and 8 bases at J; junction bases unmatched: 5. The CDR3 covers 12 residues. The germline V gene has CDR1 MDHEN and CDR2 SYDVKM.

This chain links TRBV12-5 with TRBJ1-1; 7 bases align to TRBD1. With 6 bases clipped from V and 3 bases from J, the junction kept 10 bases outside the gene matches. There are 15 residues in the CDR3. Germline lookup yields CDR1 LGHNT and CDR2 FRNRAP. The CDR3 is CASGPVGRGDTEAFF. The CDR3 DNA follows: TGTGCTAGTGGCCCCGTAGGCAGGGGGGACACTGAAGCTTTCTTT. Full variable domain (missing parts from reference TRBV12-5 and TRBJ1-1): DARVTQTPRHKVTEMGQEVTMRCQPILGHNTVFWYRQTMMQGLELLAYFRNRAPLDDSGMPKDRFSAEMPDATLATLKIQPSEPRDSAVYFCASGPVGRGDTEAFFGQGTRLTVV.

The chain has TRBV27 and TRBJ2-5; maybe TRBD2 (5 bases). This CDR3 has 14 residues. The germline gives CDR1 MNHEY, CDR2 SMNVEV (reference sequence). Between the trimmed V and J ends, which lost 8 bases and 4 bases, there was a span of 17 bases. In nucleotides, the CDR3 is TGTGCCAGCGGACCACGGACTGCACGAGAGACCCAGTACTTC. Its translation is CASGPRTARETQYF.

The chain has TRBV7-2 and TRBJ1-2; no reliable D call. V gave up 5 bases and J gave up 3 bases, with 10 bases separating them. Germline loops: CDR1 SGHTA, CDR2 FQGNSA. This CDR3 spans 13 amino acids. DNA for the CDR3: TGTGCCAGCAGCCCCTCTCAGGACTATGGCTACACCTTC. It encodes CASSPSQDYGYTF.

The CDR3 loop is CASSPGQVDQPQHF. For the CDR3, the DNA is TGTGCCAGCTCACCGGGACAGGTAGATCAGCCCCAGCATTTT. The rearrangement uses TRBV18 and TRBJ1-5; TRBD1 matches at 8 bases. CDR1 is KGHSH, CDR2 LQKENI, per germline. With 3 bases clipped from V and 5 bases from J, the junction kept 3 bases outside the gene matches. The CDR3 totals 14 residues.

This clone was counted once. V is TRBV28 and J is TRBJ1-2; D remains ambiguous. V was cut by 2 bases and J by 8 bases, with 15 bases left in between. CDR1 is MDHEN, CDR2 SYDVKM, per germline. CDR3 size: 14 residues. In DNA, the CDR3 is TGTGCCAGCAGTTTAGGCGCGGGTGTCAACGGCTACACCTTC. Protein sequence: CASSLGAGVNGYTF.

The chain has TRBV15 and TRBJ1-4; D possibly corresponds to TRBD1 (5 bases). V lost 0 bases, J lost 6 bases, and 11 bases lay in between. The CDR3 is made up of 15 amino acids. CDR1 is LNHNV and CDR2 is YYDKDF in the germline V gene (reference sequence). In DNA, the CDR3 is TGTGCCACCAGCAGAGACAGGAGGGGCTATGAAAAACTGTTTTTT. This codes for CATSRDRRGYEKLFF.

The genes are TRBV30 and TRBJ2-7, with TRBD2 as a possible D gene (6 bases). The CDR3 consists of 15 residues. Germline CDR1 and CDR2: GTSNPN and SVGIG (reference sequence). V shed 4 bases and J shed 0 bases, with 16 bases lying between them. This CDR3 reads CAWIRGSGSSYEQYF. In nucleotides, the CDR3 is TGTGCCTGGATCCGGGGGAGCGGATCCTCCTACGAGCAGTACTTC.

CDR3 sequence reads: CASSVLGDSKNIQYF. As DNA, the CDR3 is TGTGCCAGCAGCGTTCTCGGAGATTCCAAAAACATTCAGTACTTC. This chain joins TRBV9 and TRBJ2-4, with unresolved D. Germline CDR1 and CDR2: SGDLS and YYNGEE. This CDR3 is 15 amino acids long. V lost 2 bases and J 2 bases, leaving 11 bases between the germline ends.

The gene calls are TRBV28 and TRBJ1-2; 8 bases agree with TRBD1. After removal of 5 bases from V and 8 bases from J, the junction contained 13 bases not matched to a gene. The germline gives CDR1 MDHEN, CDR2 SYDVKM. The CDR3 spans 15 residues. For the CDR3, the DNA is TGTGCCAGCAGTGGGGGGACAGGCGTCAAATGGGGCTACACCTTC. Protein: CASSGGTGVKWGYTF.

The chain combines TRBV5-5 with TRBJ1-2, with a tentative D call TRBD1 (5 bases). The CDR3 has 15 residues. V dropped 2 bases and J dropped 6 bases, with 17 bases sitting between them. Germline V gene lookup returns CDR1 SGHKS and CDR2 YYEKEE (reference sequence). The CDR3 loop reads CASSFQQGGSNGYTF. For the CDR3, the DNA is TGTGCCAGCAGCTTCCAGCAGGGAGGGTCGAATGGCTACACCTTC.

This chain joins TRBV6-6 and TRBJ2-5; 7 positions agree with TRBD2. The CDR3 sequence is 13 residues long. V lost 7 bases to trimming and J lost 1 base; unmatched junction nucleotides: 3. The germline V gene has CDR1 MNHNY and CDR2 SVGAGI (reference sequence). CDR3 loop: CASTGEGQETQYF. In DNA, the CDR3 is TGTGCCAGCACGGGGGAGGGCCAAGAGACCCAGTACTTC.

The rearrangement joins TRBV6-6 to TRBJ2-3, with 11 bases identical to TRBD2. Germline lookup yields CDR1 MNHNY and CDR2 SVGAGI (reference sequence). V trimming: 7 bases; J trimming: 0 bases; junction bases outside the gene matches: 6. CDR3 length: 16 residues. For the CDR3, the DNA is TGTGCCAGCACCATCGGGACTAGCGGAAGCACAGATACGCAGTATTTT. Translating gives CASTIGTSGSTDTQYF.

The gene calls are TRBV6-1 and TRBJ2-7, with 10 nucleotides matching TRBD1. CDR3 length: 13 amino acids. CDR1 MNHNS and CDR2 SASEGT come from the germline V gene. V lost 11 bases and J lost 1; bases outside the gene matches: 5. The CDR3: CAHRQGASYEQYF. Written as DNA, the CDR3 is TGTGCCCATCGACAGGGGGCGTCCTACGAGCAGTACTTC.

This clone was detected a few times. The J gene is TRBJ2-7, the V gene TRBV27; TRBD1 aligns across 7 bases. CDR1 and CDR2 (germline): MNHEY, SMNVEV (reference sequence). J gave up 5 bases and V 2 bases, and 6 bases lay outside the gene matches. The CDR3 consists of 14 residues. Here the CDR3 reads CASSLAKGAHEQYF. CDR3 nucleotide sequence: TGTGCCAGCAGTTTAGCAAAGGGGGCCCACGAGCAGTACTTC.

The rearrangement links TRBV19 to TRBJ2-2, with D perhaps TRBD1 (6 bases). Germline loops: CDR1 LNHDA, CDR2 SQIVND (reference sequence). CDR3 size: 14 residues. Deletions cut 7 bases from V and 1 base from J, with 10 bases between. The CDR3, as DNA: TGTGCCAGTACCTCGGACAGGAACACCGGGGAGCTGTTTTTT. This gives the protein CASTSDRNTGELFF.

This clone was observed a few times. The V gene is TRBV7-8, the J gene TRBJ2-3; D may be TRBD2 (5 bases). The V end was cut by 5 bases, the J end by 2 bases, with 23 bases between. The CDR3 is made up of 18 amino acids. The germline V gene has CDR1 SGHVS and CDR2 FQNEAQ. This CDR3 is CASSRTYGGGSFTDTQYF. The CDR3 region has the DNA TGTGCCAGCAGCCGCACTTACGGTGGTGGGAGCTTCACAGATACGCAGTATTTT.

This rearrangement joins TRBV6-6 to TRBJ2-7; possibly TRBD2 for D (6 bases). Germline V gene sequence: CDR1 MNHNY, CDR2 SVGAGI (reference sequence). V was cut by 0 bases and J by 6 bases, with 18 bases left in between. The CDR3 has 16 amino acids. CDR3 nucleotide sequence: TGTGCCAGCAGTTACTCAGGGCGGGACGAGGGACGCGAGCAGTACTTC. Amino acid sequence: CASSYSGRDEGREQYF.

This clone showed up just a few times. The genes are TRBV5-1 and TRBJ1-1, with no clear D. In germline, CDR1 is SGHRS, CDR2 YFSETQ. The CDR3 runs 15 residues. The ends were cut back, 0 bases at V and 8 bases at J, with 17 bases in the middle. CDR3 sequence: CASSLGAGSGHEAFF. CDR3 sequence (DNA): TGCGCCAGCAGCTTGGGGGCGGGAAGTGGCCACGAAGCTTTCTTT.

The CDR3 nucleotides are TGTGCCAGCAAGACTATGGCAGCCCAAGAGACCCAGTACTTC. It codes for CASKTMAAQETQYF. The chain recombines TRBV7-2 with TRBJ2-5, with a tentative D call TRBD2 (5 bases). CDR3 size: 14 residues. V gave up 7 bases and J gave up 1 base, with 13 bases separating them. Per germline, CDR1 SGHTA and CDR2 FQGNSA.

The CDR3 sequence: CASSLIAGGPTGELFF. CDR3 coding DNA: TGTGCCAGCAGTTTGATAGCGGGAGGGCCTACCGGGGAGCTGTTTTTT. The chain combines TRBV2 with TRBJ2-2; 11 bases fit TRBD2. CDR3 length: 16 amino acids. Germline CDR1 is SNHLY and CDR2 is FYNNEI. V gave up 5 bases and J gave up 5 bases; unmatched junction bases: 7.

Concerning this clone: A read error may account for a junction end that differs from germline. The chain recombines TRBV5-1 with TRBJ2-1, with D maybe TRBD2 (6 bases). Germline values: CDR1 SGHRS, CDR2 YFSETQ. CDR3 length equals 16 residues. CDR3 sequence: CASSLETSIPYNEQFF. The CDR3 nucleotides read TGCGCCAGCAGCTTAGAGACTAGTATTCCCTATAATGAGCAGTTCTTC.

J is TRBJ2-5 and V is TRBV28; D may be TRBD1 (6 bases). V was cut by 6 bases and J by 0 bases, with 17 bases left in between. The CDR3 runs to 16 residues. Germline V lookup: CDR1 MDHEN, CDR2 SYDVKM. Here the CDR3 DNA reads TGTGCCAGCAGCTTGGGGGCCGGGACATACCAAGAGACCCAGTACTTC. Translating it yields CASSLGAGTYQETQYF.

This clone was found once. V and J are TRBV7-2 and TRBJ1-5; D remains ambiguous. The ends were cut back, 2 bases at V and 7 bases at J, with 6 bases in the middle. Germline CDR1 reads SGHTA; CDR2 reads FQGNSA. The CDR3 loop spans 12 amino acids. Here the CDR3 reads CASSLNLQPQHF. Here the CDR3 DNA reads TGTGCCAGCAGCTTAAACTTACAGCCCCAGCATTTT.

CDR3 loop: CASGPRTFREDTEAFF. CDR3 DNA sequence: TGTGCCAGTGGACCTCGGACATTCAGAGAGGACACTGAAGCTTTCTTT. The rearrangement links TRBV19 to TRBJ1-1; a possible D gene is TRBD1 (5 bases). Looked up from germline, CDR1 is LNHDA and CDR2 is SQIVND (reference sequence). V lost 8 bases and J lost 3, with 22 bases in between. This CDR3 region has 16 residues. Based on the CDR3 plus reference TRBV19 and TRBJ1-1, the full variable domain is DGGITQSPKYLFRKEGQNVTLSCEQNLNHDAMYWYRQDPGQGLRLIYYSQIVNDFQKGDIAEGYSVSREKKESFPLTVTSAQKNPTAFYLCASGPRTFREDTEAFFGQGTRLTVV.

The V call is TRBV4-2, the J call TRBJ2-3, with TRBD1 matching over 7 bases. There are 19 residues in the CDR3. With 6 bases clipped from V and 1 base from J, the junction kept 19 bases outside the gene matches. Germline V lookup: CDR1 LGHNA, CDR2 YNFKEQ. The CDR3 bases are TGTGCCAGCAGAGTGACAGGTATCTCACACCAGGGGGGCACAGATACGCAGTATTTT. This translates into CASRVTGISHQGGTDTQYF.